These 22 T cell receptor beta chains were all obtained from the same sample, sequenced in a study of vaccination and CD4 T cells after COVID-19. Their antigens are not known. Sequencing of the DNA from cultured CD4+ T cells was carried out with the Oncomine TCR Beta short-read assay. One entry per CDR3 protein results from TCRdb running MiXCR on the PCR reads. This sample yields 7,600 or so distinct CDR3 sequences, of which 21% are seen a single time; more than 7% belongs to the top ten. Described treatment: 10-day PBMC culture with coronavirus spike peptide pools or control peptides (ViraFEST assay). This specimen was CD4+ T cells from blood, cultured in vitro, taken after SARS-CoV-2 vaccination. Source of these receptors: a human donor who had recovered from COVID-19.

The genes are TRBV21-1 and TRBJ2-1; TRBD1 reflects the table's D call only, with no check against the DNA. TRBV21-1 is noted as a pseudogene. The CDR3 is made up of 14 amino acids. In DNA form, the CDR3 reads TGTGCCAGCAGCAAGGACAGGAAAGACAATGAGCAGTTCTTC. Translation: CASSKDRKDNEQFF.

This chain uses TRBV5-5 with TRBJ1-2; a possible D gene is TRBD1 (6 bases). Germline V CDR1 and CDR2: SGHKS, YYEKEE (reference sequence). V was shortened by 4 bases and J by 6 bases, with 13 bases between the two germline ends. This CDR3 is 13 amino acids long. CDR3: CASSPRGADGYTF. The DNA for the CDR3 is TGTGCCAGCAGCCCCAGGGGAGCGGATGGCTACACCTTC.

Sample share makes this clonotype medium-sized (0.01 to 0.1%). This rearrangement joins TRBV6-1 to TRBJ1-2; D not resolved. The CDR3 covers 11 residues. The germline V and J ends were trimmed by 2 bases and 7 bases, with 5 bases remaining between them. Per germline, CDR1 MNHNS and CDR2 SASEGT. The CDR3 region has the DNA TGTGCCAGCAGTGAATCGTTTGGCTACACCTTC. Translation: CASSESFGYTF.

This clonotype has more than one count but fewer than ten. The J gene is TRBJ2-1, the V gene TRBV7-9, with TRBD1 matching over 10 bases. V lost 7 bases, J lost 6 bases, and 12 bases stayed unmatched. The CDR3 is 16 amino acids. Germline V CDR1 and CDR2: SEHNR, FQNEAQ (reference sequence). As DNA, the CDR3 is TGTGCCAGCAAACGGCCCGGGACAGGGGTCCTCAATGAGCAGTTCTTC. Translated: CASKRPGTGVLNEQFF.

By sample share, this clonotype is medium-sized (0.01 to 0.1%). The chain carries TRBV28 and TRBJ2-3; the match to TRBD2 covers 7 bases. With 3 bases clipped from V and 2 bases from J, the junction kept 8 bases outside the gene matches. The V gene's germline CDR1 is MDHEN and CDR2 SYDVKM. This CDR3 comprises 16 residues. CDR3 nucleotides: TGTGCCAGCAGTTTTAGCGGGCGGAGACTCACAGATACGCAGTATTTT. Amino acids: CASSFSGRRLTDTQYF.

The V gene is TRBV20-1, the J gene TRBJ1-2, with unresolved D. Between the trimmed V and J ends, which lost 5 bases and 8 bases, there was a span of 9 bases. Germline V gene lookup returns CDR1 DFQATT and CDR2 SNEGSKA (reference sequence). The CDR3 covers 10 residues. The DNA for the CDR3 is TGCAGTGCTCATTCACTAGGCTACACCTTC. This sequence encodes CSAHSLGYTF.

The rearrangement uses TRBV7-2 and TRBJ1-5; maybe TRBD1 (5 bases). The germline V and J ends were trimmed by 7 bases and 0 bases, with 10 bases remaining between them. Germline V gives CDR1 SGHTA, CDR2 FQGNSA. CDR3 length: 14 amino acids. CDR3 protein: CASNTGYSNQPQHF. In DNA, the CDR3 is TGTGCCAGCAACACAGGCTATAGCAATCAGCCCCAGCATTTT.

There are many counts of this clonotype. This rearrangement joins TRBV20-1 to TRBJ1-5, with unresolved D. The V gene's germline CDR1 is DFQATT and CDR2 SNEGSKA (reference sequence). V shed 3 bases and J shed 2 bases, with 11 bases lying between them. The CDR3 totals 14 residues. CDR3 amino acids: CSASLLVGNQPQHF. In nucleotides, the CDR3 is TGCAGTGCTAGCCTCCTAGTAGGCAATCAGCCCCAGCATTTT.

This clonotype was detected a few times. V and J are TRBV20-1 and TRBJ2-1, with D uncertain. Germline CDR1 reads DFQATT; CDR2 reads SNEGSKA (reference sequence). V lost 0 bases, J lost 4 bases, and 19 bases lay in between. This CDR3 contains 17 residues. The CDR3 loop reads CSARDLEALYPYNEQFF. The CDR3 DNA reads as TGCAGTGCTAGAGATCTGGAAGCGCTATATCCTTACAATGAGCAGTTCTTC.

This clonotype has only a few counts. For the CDR3, the DNA is TGTGCCAGCAGCAATTATGGGACATTAGGCTACACCTTC. Its protein product is CASSNYGTLGYTF. The chain joins TRBV7-2 to TRBJ1-2, with D maybe TRBD1 (6 bases). The V and J ends lost 5 bases and 8 bases respectively, with 15 bases between them. This CDR3 contains 13 residues. Germline V gene sequence: CDR1 SGHTA, CDR2 FQGNSA. The full variable domain, in which reference TRBV7-2 and TRBJ1-2 provide the parts outside the CDR3, is GAGVSQSPSNKVTEKGKDVELRCDPISGHTALYWYRQSLGQGLEFLIYFQGNSAPDKSGLPSDRFSAERTGGSVSTLTIQRTQQEDSAVYLCASSNYGTLGYTFGSGTRLTVV.

This clonotype turned up a few times. The rearrangement uses TRBV28 and TRBJ1-5; the D gene is possibly TRBD1 (5 bases). CDR3 size: 13 residues. Germline CDR1 MDHEN, CDR2 SYDVKM. The V gene lost 10 bases and the J gene lost 5 bases, with 15 bases spanning the gap. The CDR3 nucleotides are TGTGCCACCTCGGGGCTCTTGTATCAGCCCCAGCATTTT. Amino acids: CATSGLLYQPQHF.

This clonotype was seen more than once but under ten times. This chain joins TRBV7-9 and TRBJ1-4, with 9 bases fitting TRBD1. The CDR3 runs to 14 residues. V lost 5 bases, J lost 7 bases, and 5 bases stayed unmatched. Germline loops: CDR1 SEHNR, CDR2 FQNEAQ (reference sequence). CDR3: CASSRTGVREKLFF. The CDR3 DNA reads TGTGCCAGCAGCCGGACAGGGGTACGTGAAAAACTGTTTTTT.

V usage is TRBV7-8 and J usage is TRBJ2-1; no clear D. From germline, CDR1 is SGHVS and CDR2 FQNEAQ. With 3 bases removed from V and 7 bases from J, the gap between germline ends came to 19 bases. The CDR3 consists of 16 residues. The CDR3 nucleotides are TGTGCCAGCAGCTTCGGGTCGACTTTCCTAGAAAATGAGCAGTTCTTC. Translating it yields CASSFGSTFLENEQFF.

The chain combines TRBV18 with TRBJ2-3, with 8 bases that match TRBD1. Trimming cost V 5 bases and J 6 bases; bases outside gene matches: 4. CDR1 KGHSH and CDR2 LQKENI come from the germline V gene. This CDR3 comprises 13 residues. The CDR3 DNA reads TGTGCCAGCTCAAGGGACAGGTCGGATACGCAGTATTTT. As protein: CASSRDRSDTQYF.

This clonotype was observed a few times. CDR3 sequence reads: CATGQILNQPQHF. In DNA form, the CDR3 reads TGTGCCACTGGACAGATTCTCAATCAGCCCCAGCATTTT. This chain uses TRBV6-1 with TRBJ1-5, with TRBD1 as a possible D gene (6 bases). CDR1 MNHNS and CDR2 SASEGT come from the germline V gene. This CDR3 contains 13 residues. Trimming took 10 bases from V and 3 from J, leaving 13 bases between them.

The chain uses TRBV18 and TRBJ1-2; unclear D gene. V lost 2 bases, J lost 6 bases, and 7 bases lay in between. The CDR3 has 12 residues. Germline assignment: CDR1 KGHSH and CDR2 LQKENI. The CDR3 DNA is TGTGCCAGCTCACCATTCGGAGATGGCTACACCTTC. Amino acid sequence: CASSPFGDGYTF.

This clonotype is termed medium-sized. This rearrangement joins TRBV6-1 to TRBJ2-1; 11 bases agree with TRBD1. The germline CDR1 and CDR2 sequences are MNHNS and SASEGT. The CDR3 totals 15 residues. V lost 8 bases and J lost 6; bases outside the gene matches: 9. The CDR3 DNA sequence: TGTGCCAGCCATACCGGGACAGGGGGGTTCAATGAGCAGTTCTTC. Its protein is CASHTGTGGFNEQFF.

For the CDR3, the DNA is TGTGCCAGCCGTCCGGGGGGGGGAGGATACAATGAGCAGTTCTTC. It translates to CASRPGGGGYNEQFF. J is TRBJ2-1 and V is TRBV6-1; 8 bases map to TRBD2. V trimming: 8 bases; J trimming: 4 bases; junction bases outside the gene matches: 10. Germline CDR1 reads MNHNS; CDR2 reads SASEGT. The CDR3 spans 15 residues.

In its sample, this clonotype was seen a few times. CDR3 in DNA: TGTGCCAGCAGTTCCTTGGCTTTAGCGGCCGCACGCTCCTACGAGCAGTACTTC. Translation: CASSSLALAAARSYEQYF. The rearrangement links TRBV27 to TRBJ2-7; maybe TRBD2 (6 bases). Trimming took 4 bases from V and 0 from J, leaving 22 bases between them. The CDR3 totals 18 residues. Per germline, CDR1 MNHEY and CDR2 SMNVEV (reference sequence).

As DNA, the CDR3 is TGTGCCAGCGAGAAATCGGGTGAAGCTTTCTTT. Translation gives CASEKSGEAFF. This chain joins TRBV2 and TRBJ1-1; D unresolved. The CDR3 spans 11 residues. Germline assignment: CDR1 SNHLY and CDR2 FYNNEI. Trimming removed 8 bases from V and 7 bases from J, with 11 bases in between.

The V gene is TRBV29-1, the J gene TRBJ1-1; the match to TRBD1 covers 9 bases. The germline V gene encodes CDR1 SQVTM and CDR2 ANQGSEA. The CDR3 length is 12 residues. V shed 8 bases and J 1 base; nucleotides not matched to a gene: 2. This CDR3 is CSSDRGNTEAFF. DNA of the CDR3: TGCAGCTCGGACAGGGGGAACACTGAAGCTTTCTTT.

By its share, this clonotype is medium-sized. The V gene is TRBV7-9, the J gene TRBJ2-7; TRBD2 is a possible D gene (6 bases). V lost 7 bases, J lost 1 base, and 14 bases lay in between. This CDR3 is 14 amino acids long. Germline lookup yields CDR1 SEHNR and CDR2 FQNEAQ (reference sequence). The CDR3 coding sequence is TGTGCCAGCACCACTCGGGAGAAGTCCTACGAGCAGTACTTC. Protein sequence: CASTTREKSYEQYF.